This T cell receptor (beta chain) appears in the sequencing data of a study of OX40 agonist ivuxolimab in advanced cancers. Study-level background: Eligibility admitted prior anti-PD-1, anti-PD-L1 or anti-CTLA-4 therapy; 30% to 40% had some.

Study conclusions and caveats: Certain nonresponders likewise exhibited a low normalized T-cell clonal expansion. Within 6 weeks, CD4+ and CD8+ blood T cells expanded clonally at 0.1 to 3.0 mg/kg.

About this clone: Its antigen is undetermined.

The repertoire was sequenced with immunoSEQ multiplex PCR; TCRdb's copy has only in-frame clones and lacks some. The table lists about 38,000 clones, over 70% of them singletons, with more than 25% in the top ten. Looked up from germline, CDR1 is MNHNY and CDR2 is SVGAGI (reference sequence). V lost 0 bases and J 6 bases, leaving 12 bases between the germline ends. The CDR3 spans 15 residues. The source of this sequence is an adult with an advanced solid tumor such as melanoma, head and neck, liver or kidney cancer. The chain has TRBV6-6 and TRBJ2-1; perhaps TRBD1 as D (6 bases). The material sequenced was CD4+ or CD8+ T cells sorted from blood, taken in a trial of the OX40 agonist ivuxolimab. As DNA, the CDR3 is TGTGCCAGCAGTTACTCTGGGACATACCTCAATGAGCAGTTCTTC. It specifies CASSYSGTYLNEQFF.